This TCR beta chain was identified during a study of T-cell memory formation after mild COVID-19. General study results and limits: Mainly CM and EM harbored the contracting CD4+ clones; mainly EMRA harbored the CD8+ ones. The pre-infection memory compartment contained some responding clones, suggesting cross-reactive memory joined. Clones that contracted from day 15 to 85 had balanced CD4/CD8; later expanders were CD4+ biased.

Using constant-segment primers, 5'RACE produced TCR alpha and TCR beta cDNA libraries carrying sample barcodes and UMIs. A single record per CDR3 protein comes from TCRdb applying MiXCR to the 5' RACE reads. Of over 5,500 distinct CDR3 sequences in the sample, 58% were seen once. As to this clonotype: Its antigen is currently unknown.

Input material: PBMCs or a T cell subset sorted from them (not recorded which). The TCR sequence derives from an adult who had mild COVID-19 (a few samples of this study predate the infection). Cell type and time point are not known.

CDR3 DNA sequence: TGCGCCAGCAGCTTGGTACAACAGGCAGACACTGAAGCTTTCTTT. Residues: CASSLVQQADTEAFF. The genes are TRBV5-1 and TRBJ1-1; tentative D call: TRBD1 (5 bases). Germline CDR1 is SGHRS and CDR2 is YFSETQ. V was cut by 0 bases and J by 3 bases, with 12 bases left in between. This CDR3 contains 15 residues.